This T cell receptor beta chain was obtained from a study of sequential checkpoint blockade in melanoma. This clone counts as medium-sized (0.01 to 0.1%). The treatment denotes: randomized to nivolumab then ipilimumab (arm A) or the reverse (arm B). Germline CDR1 and CDR2: SGDLS and YYNGEE. V lost 5 bases and J lost 3, with 12 bases in between. The length of the CDR3 is 14 residues. Sequencing was performed with immunoSEQ multiplex PCR; in TCRdb, only in-frame clones are kept and a portion is missing. The data contain some 1,100 clones, approximately 30% of them singletons. J is TRBJ1-5 and V is TRBV9; weak D call: TRBD1 (6 bases). The sequencing here drew on tumor tissue (inferred from file names), taken from a patient given nivolumab and ipilimumab in sequence. The TCR sequence derives from a human donor with melanoma. The CDR3 bases are TGTGCCAGCAGTGAAAGGACAGTCAATCAGCCCCAGCATTTT. Translation gives CASSERTVNQPQHF. The whole variable domain, filled in from reference TRBV9 and TRBJ1-5, reads DSGVTQTPKHLITATGQRVTLRCSPRSGDLSVYWYQQSLDQGLQFLIQYYNGEERAKGNILERFSAQQFPDLHSELNLSSLELGDSALYFCASSERTVNQPQHFGDGTRLSIL.